These 13 T cell receptor beta chains were all obtained from the same sample, sequenced in a study of T cell responses to AZD1222 COVID-19 vaccine. Profiled with immunoSEQ multiplex PCR; TCRdb holds only in-frame clones, not every one. The table lists tens of thousands of clones, about nine tenths of them singletons. The sequences come from peripheral blood, collected 28 days after the second AZD1222 dose. These receptors originate from an adult who received the AZD1222 COVID-19 vaccine.

The chain combines TRBV7-9 with TRBJ2-3; D is unclear. The CDR3 runs to 13 residues. Germline loops: CDR1 SEHNR, CDR2 FQNEAQ (reference sequence). Trimming left V 1 base short and J 4 bases short, with 6 bases between. CDR3 in amino acids: CASSLDGSDTQYF. The CDR3 bases are TGTGCCAGCAGCTTAGATGGTTCAGATACGCAGTATTTT.

A single count supports this clone. The chain employs TRBV7-8 and TRBJ2-1; D gene uncertain. The germline V and J ends were trimmed by 4 bases and 8 bases, with 39 bases remaining between them. The CDR3 spans 22 residues. Germline-derived CDR1 and CDR2 are SGHVS and FQNEAQ. DNA of the CDR3: TGTGCCAGCAGCTCACCCATTTGGAGTATAGACTTGGTCCTGACCCGAACATATGAGCAGTTCTTC. Translating gives CASSSPIWSIDLVLTRTYEQFF.

The V gene is TRBV7-2, the J gene TRBJ1-2; the D gene is possibly TRBD1 (5 bases). V lost 1 base to trimming and J lost 4 bases, with 13 bases between them. The CDR3 has 15 residues. Germline V gene sequence: CDR1 SGHTA, CDR2 FQGNSA. The CDR3 DNA reads TGTGCCAGCAGCTTAGAAATCTCCGGGGGCTATGGCTACACCTTC. Its protein is CASSLEISGGYGYTF.

The chain is built from TRBV30 and TRBJ1-1; D call uncertain. The V gene's germline CDR1 is GTSNPN and CDR2 SVGIG (reference sequence). This CDR3 is 12 amino acids long. The V end lost 4 bases, the J end lost 1 base, and 7 bases lay between the germline ends. CDR3 loop: CAWNRPNTEAFF. The CDR3 bases are TGTGCCTGGAACCGGCCGAACACTGAAGCTTTCTTT.

The chain is built from TRBV19 and TRBJ1-4; D not certain. V gave up 3 bases and J gave up 4 bases, with 6 bases separating them. Germline V gene sequence: CDR1 LNHDA, CDR2 SQIVND (reference sequence). The CDR3 is made up of 13 amino acids. The CDR3 loop is CASSINGNEKLFF. The CDR3 DNA reads TGTGCCAGTAGTATCAACGGTAATGAAAAACTGTTTTTT.

This chain links TRBV5-6 with TRBJ1-4; weak D call: TRBD1 (5 bases). The length of the CDR3 is 17 residues. Trimming pared 2 bases from V and 0 bases from J, leaving 14 bases between. Germline values: CDR1 SGHDT, CDR2 YYEEEE. The chain's CDR3 is CASSFLKGRTTNEKLFF. CDR3 bases: TGTGCCAGCAGCTTTCTAAAGGGACGAACAACTAATGAAAAACTGTTTTTT.

The V and J genes are TRBV11-2 and TRBJ1-1, with D unclear. This CDR3 has 13 amino acids. Trimming took off 3 bases at V and 1 base at J, with 6 bases between the two ends. Germline CDR1 SGHAT, CDR2 FQNNGV. The CDR3 spells CASSFGRNTEAFF. The CDR3 DNA reads TGTGCCAGCAGCTTCGGACGGAACACTGAAGCTTTCTTT.

V usage is TRBV12-3 or TRBV12-4 and J usage is TRBJ2-1; no clear D. Trimming removed 3 bases at V and 5 bases at J, with 8 bases between. The CDR3 totals 13 residues. CDR3 in DNA: TGTGCCAGCAGTTTCCGGTGGGACAATGAGCAGTTCTTC. It translates to CASSFRWDNEQFF.

This sequence joins TRBV5-1 and TRBJ2-5; D remains ambiguous. The CDR3 length is 11 residues. Germline loops: CDR1 SGHRS, CDR2 YFSETQ. Trimming stripped 0 bases from V and 3 bases from J, with 0 bases between. Here the CDR3 DNA reads TGCGCCAGCAGCTTGGAAGAGACCCAGTACTTC. Translated, it gives CASSLEETQYF.

V is TRBV2 and J is TRBJ1-1; D may be TRBD1 (5 bases). Trimming removed 7 bases from V and 8 bases from J, with 20 bases in between. The CDR3 extends over 14 amino acids. From germline, CDR1 is SNHLY and CDR2 FYNNEI. CDR3 sequence reads: CASISGPETGEAFF. The CDR3 DNA reads as TGTGCCAGCATTTCGGGACCTGAGACGGGGGAAGCTTTCTTT.

This chain joins TRBV7-6 and TRBJ2-3; unclear D gene. This CDR3 comprises 16 residues. The V and J ends lost 1 base and 0 bases respectively, with 11 bases between them. Germline lookup yields CDR1 SGHVS and CDR2 FNYEAQ. Written as DNA, the CDR3 is TGTGCCAGCAGCTTAGGAAGGCGGACCAGCACAGATACGCAGTATTTT. This gives the protein CASSLGRRTSTDTQYF.

A single count supports this clone. This chain connects TRBV3-1 (or the pseudogene TRBV3-2) to TRBJ2-2; D call uncertain. The CDR3 contains 15 residues. Trimming removed 3 bases from V and 5 bases from J, with 13 bases in between. CDR1 is LGHDT, CDR2 YNNKEL, per germline (reference sequence). This chain's CDR3 is CASSHALRVTGELFF. In DNA, the CDR3 is TGTGCCAGCAGCCATGCCCTACGAGTTACCGGGGAGCTGTTTTTT.

Of note for this clone: Other DNA sequences of this sample code for an identical CDR3. V usage is TRBV6-6 and J usage is TRBJ1-2; 9 bases are a match to TRBD1. V lost 6 bases to trimming and J lost 4 bases; unmatched junction nucleotides: 3. CDR3 length equals 13 residues. Germline V gene sequence: CDR1 MNHNY, CDR2 SVGAGI (reference sequence). The DNA of the CDR3 is TGTGCCAGCAGGGGACAGGGTCCCTATGGCTACACCTTC. Translation gives CASRGQGPYGYTF.